These 16 T cell receptor beta chains share one sample of origin, sequenced in a study of CD8+ T cells in alopecia areata. Treatment noted: oral pan-JAK inhibitor, 5-10 mg twice daily. Following RNA extraction, reverse transcription yielded cDNA that acted as the sequencing template. The method was immunoSEQ multiplex PCR; TCRdb's version includes in-frame clones alone and lacks a portion of them. The table records 150,000 or so clones, 86% of them present only once. The input for sequencing was CD8+ T cells sorted from blood, taken at week 4, from a patient treated with tofacitinib. The receptors come from a human donor with alopecia areata.

The gene calls are TRBV6-1 and TRBJ2-3; D is uncertain. Trimming took 7 bases from V and 3 from J, leaving 11 bases between them. CDR1 and CDR2 (germline): MNHNS, SASEGT. The CDR3 totals 13 residues. CDR3: CASTPHGTDTQYF. In DNA form, the CDR3 reads TGTGCCAGCACTCCACATGGGACAGATACGCAGTATTTT.

The chain combines TRBV29-1 with TRBJ2-3; TRBD2 might be the D (6 bases). There are 14 residues in the CDR3. The ends were cut back, 4 bases at V and 0 bases at J, with 11 bases in the middle. Germline CDR1 SQVTM, CDR2 ANQGSEA. The CDR3 protein is CSVAGVGSTDTQYF. CDR3 in DNA: TGCAGCGTTGCGGGGGTAGGGAGCACAGATACGCAGTATTTT.

The chain combines TRBV4-1 with TRBJ1-5, with 8 bases aligning to TRBD1. CDR3 size: 18 residues. Trimming took 1 base from V and 4 from J; bases not matched to a gene: 12. The germline V gene has CDR1 MGHRA and CDR2 YSYEKL. The CDR3 DNA reads as TGCGCCAGCAGCCAAGGAGGGACAGGCCTGGGCCTTAATCAGCCCCAGCATTTT. This translates into CASSQGGTGLGLNQPQHF.

The chain has TRBV4-1 and TRBJ2-7, with no clear D. CDR1 and CDR2 (germline): MGHRA, YSYEKL. The CDR3 contains 14 residues. V lost 0 bases and J 3 bases, leaving 9 bases between the germline ends. The CDR3 region is CASSQEDWNYEQYF. CDR3 nucleotide sequence: TGCGCCAGCAGCCAAGAGGATTGGAACTACGAGCAGTACTTC.

This chain connects TRBV9 to TRBJ2-7; TRBD2 might be the D (5 bases). CDR1 is SGDLS, CDR2 YYNGEE, per germline. Trimming took 5 bases from V and 0 from J, leaving 6 bases between them. This CDR3 is 12 amino acids long. CDR3 DNA: TGTGCCAGCAGTGGGAGCTCCTACGAGCAGTACTTC. It is translated as CASSGSSYEQYF.

J is TRBJ2-3 and V is TRBV4-2; TRBD2 matches at 9 bases. Unmatched junction bases numbered 12, after V lost 0 bases and J lost 5 bases. CDR1 is LGHNA and CDR2 is YNFKEQ in the germline V gene. The CDR3 sequence is 18 residues long. CDR3 region: CASSQEGLIAGAEDTQYF. The CDR3 bases are TGTGCCAGCAGCCAAGAAGGGTTAATAGCGGGAGCAGAAGATACGCAGTATTTT.

This clone has a handful of counts. This chain links TRBV23-1 with TRBJ2-1; tentatively, D is TRBD2 (5 bases). Being an ORF, TRBV23-1 has a function that is uncertain. V dropped 3 bases and J dropped 0 bases, with 15 bases sitting between them. The CDR3 is 17 amino acids. For the CDR3, the DNA is TGCGCCAGCAGTCACCCTACTAGAATCGGCTCCTACAATGAGCAGTTCTTC. It yields the protein CASSHPTRIGSYNEQFF.

This clone has more than one count but fewer than ten. The chain combines TRBV30 with TRBJ2-1; 11 bases fit TRBD2. The germline gives CDR1 GTSNPN, CDR2 SVGIG (reference sequence). The CDR3 runs 14 residues. V was clipped by 5 bases and J by 8 bases; unmatched bases: 8. The CDR3 DNA reads as TGTGCCTGGGACACTAGCGGGAGTTTCGATGAGCAGTTCTTC. Translated: CAWDTSGSFDEQFF.

V gene TRBV2 combines with J gene TRBJ1-5; perhaps TRBD1 as D (6 bases). Germline V gives CDR1 SNHLY, CDR2 FYNNEI. V gave up 6 bases and J gave up 3 bases, with 15 bases separating them. CDR3 length equals 15 residues. The CDR3 nucleotides are TGTGCCAGCAGGGCCACAGGGCGGCTCAATCAGCCCCAGCATTTT. Amino acids: CASRATGRLNQPQHF.

The V call is TRBV7-9, the J call TRBJ2-3; no clear D. The CDR3 is 12 residues long. CDR1 SEHNR and CDR2 FQNEAQ come from the germline V gene (reference sequence). V was trimmed by 6 bases and J by 2 bases, leaving 6 bases between them. The CDR3 coding sequence is TGTGCCAGCAGGGGGTCCACAGATACGCAGTATTTT. Translated, it gives CASRGSTDTQYF.

The rearrangement joins TRBV25-1 to TRBJ2-7; D might be TRBD1 or TRBD2, each matching 5 bases. The CDR3 length is 12 residues. V dropped 4 bases and J dropped 1 base, with 5 bases sitting between them. Germline V gives CDR1 MGHDK, CDR2 SYGVNS. Here the CDR3 reads CASSGGSYEQYF. The CDR3 DNA follows: TGTGCCAGCAGTGGGGGGTCCTACGAGCAGTACTTC.

This chain joins TRBV5-4 and TRBJ2-1; possible D gene TRBD2, 6 bases. Between the trimmed V and J ends, which lost 2 bases and 9 bases, there was a span of 12 bases. CDR1 is SGHNT and CDR2 is YYREEE in the germline V gene (reference sequence). This CDR3 has 13 amino acids. This chain's CDR3 is CASSFAGSGEQFF. CDR3 sequence (DNA): TGTGCCAGCAGCTTTGCGGGGTCAGGTGAGCAGTTCTTC. Supplemented by reference TRBV5-4 and TRBJ2-1, the full variable domain reads ETGVTQSPTHLIKTRGQQVTLRCSSQSGHNTVSWYQQALGQGPQFIFQYYREEENGRGNFPPRFSGLQFPNYSSELNVNALELDDSALYLCASSFAGSGEQFFGPGTRLTVL.

This clone has just one count. The CDR3 DNA reads TGTGCCAGCAGCAGAAGACAGGGGACCTACGAGCAGTACTTC. Protein product: CASSRRQGTYEQYF. The chain couples TRBV7-6 to TRBJ2-7; TRBD1 aligns across 8 bases. V was clipped by 5 bases and J by 2 bases; unmatched bases: 5. This CDR3 is 14 amino acids long. In germline, CDR1 is SGHVS, CDR2 FNYEAQ.

CDR3 nucleotide sequence: TGTGCCAGCAGCTGGTCCACAGACTTCTACGAGCAGTACTTC. Translating it yields CASSWSTDFYEQYF. J is TRBJ2-7 and V is TRBV13; D unclear. In germline, CDR1 is PRHDT, CDR2 FYEKMQ (reference sequence). Trimming stripped 4 bases from V and 3 bases from J, with 13 bases between. CDR3 length: 14 residues.

The J gene is TRBJ2-1, the V gene TRBV29-1, with D perhaps matching TRBD2 (7 bases). From germline, CDR1 is SQVTM and CDR2 ANQGSEA. The CDR3 contains 16 residues. V dropped 1 base and J dropped 1 base, with 14 bases sitting between them. CDR3 sequence reads: CSVEGGGGGSYNEQFF. CDR3 DNA sequence: TGCAGCGTTGAAGGCGGCGGGGGCGGTTCCTACAATGAGCAGTTCTTC.

The chain employs TRBV9 and TRBJ2-7; D tentatively reads TRBD1 or TRBD2 (5 bases each). This CDR3 contains 17 residues. V was shortened by 2 bases and J by 7 bases, with 25 bases between the two germline ends. Germline CDR1 and CDR2: SGDLS and YYNGEE. CDR3 nucleotide sequence: TGTGCCAGCAGCGTCAAGCCCGGGGCCCATCTAGTCGGGGAGCAGTACTTC. It yields the protein CASSVKPGAHLVGEQYF.